These 18 T cell receptor beta chains share one sample of origin, sequenced in a study of OX40 agonist ivuxolimab in advanced cancers. Assay used: immunoSEQ multiplex PCR; TCRdb lists only in-frame clones, some missing. The sample yields around 63,000 clones, roughly 82% seen once. This specimen was CD4+ or CD8+ T cells sorted from blood, taken in a trial of the OX40 agonist ivuxolimab. These receptors all come from an adult with an advanced solid tumor such as melanoma, head and neck, liver or kidney cancer.

This chain connects TRBV30 to TRBJ1-2, with TRBD1 as a possible D gene (6 bases). The CDR3 is 13 residues long. V was trimmed by 3 bases and J by 3 bases, leaving 11 bases between them. CDR1 is GTSNPN, CDR2 SVGIG, per germline (reference sequence). In nucleotides, the CDR3 is TGTGCCTGGAGCCGGCAGGGGCACTATGGCTACACCTTC. This encodes CAWSRQGHYGYTF.

The rearrangement links TRBV6-5 to TRBJ1-1; the D is unclear. The CDR3 has 13 residues. Per germline, CDR1 MNHEY and CDR2 SVGAGI. The ends were cut back, 6 bases at V and 0 bases at J, with 8 bases in the middle. The CDR3 is CASRLHLNTEAFF. The CDR3 DNA reads TGTGCCAGCAGACTACACCTGAACACTGAAGCTTTCTTT.

This CDR3 is CACLVGNTGELFF. The CDR3 nucleotides read TGTGCCTGCCTAGTCGGGAACACCGGGGAGCTGTTTTTT. The V gene is TRBV30, the J gene TRBJ2-2, with D hard to call. Trimming shortened V by 6 bases and J by 1 base, and 9 bases separated the two germline ends. Germline CDR1 and CDR2: GTSNPN and SVGIG (reference sequence). The CDR3 totals 13 residues.

The chain links TRBV7-9 to TRBJ1-1; a weak D match, TRBD1 (6 bases). Deletions cut 5 bases from V and 1 base from J, with 14 bases between. CDR3 length: 15 residues. The germline V gene encodes CDR1 SEHNR and CDR2 FQNEAQ (reference sequence). The CDR3 sequence: CASSPEGHKNTEAFF. The CDR3 DNA follows: TGTGCCAGCAGCCCGGAGGGACACAAGAACACTGAAGCTTTCTTT.

The table lists this clone with a few counts. The chain is built from TRBV4-3 and TRBJ1-3, with D maybe TRBD1 (6 bases). The CDR3 consists of 16 residues. Germline-derived CDR1 and CDR2 are LGHNA and YSLEER. V lost 0 bases to trimming and J lost 2 bases, with 11 bases between them. As DNA, the CDR3 is TGCGCCAGCAGCCAAGATGTTCCAGGGGCTGGAAACACCATATATTTT. It codes for CASSQDVPGAGNTIYF.

The gene calls are TRBV18 and TRBJ2-2; 14 positions agree with TRBD2. V dropped 3 bases and J dropped 2; count of bases not matched to a gene: 8. The V gene's germline CDR1 is KGHSH and CDR2 LQKENI. The CDR3 is made up of 19 amino acids. CDR3 amino acids: CASSPPGTSGSSNTGELFF. In DNA, the CDR3 is TGTGCCAGCTCACCGCCCGGGACTAGCGGGAGTAGCAACACCGGGGAGCTGTTTTTT.

This clone was seen a few times. The chain is built from TRBV6-1 and TRBJ2-7, with TRBD2 as a possible D gene (5 bases). The CDR3 extends over 13 amino acids. Germline V gene sequence: CDR1 MNHNS, CDR2 SASEGT. V lost 6 bases and J lost 6, with 15 bases in between. The CDR3 spells CASRTTDYGEQYV. The CDR3 DNA is TGTGCCAGCAGGACGACCGACTACGGCGAGCAGTACGTC.

This chain links TRBV11-1 with TRBJ2-1, with 9 bases lining up with TRBD2. V gave up 4 bases and J gave up 6 bases; unmatched junction bases: 10. CDR1 and CDR2 (germline): SGHAT, FQDESV (reference sequence). The CDR3 length is 16 residues. The CDR3 sequence is CASSSLSGSRSNEQFF. The CDR3 DNA reads TGTGCCAGCAGCTCCCTTAGCGGGAGTCGGAGCAATGAGCAGTTCTTC.

V is TRBV28 and J is TRBJ2-1, with D perhaps assigned TRBD1 or TRBD2 (5 bases each). CDR1 and CDR2 from the germline V gene are MDHEN and SYDVKM. The CDR3 extends over 15 amino acids. Trimming shortened V by 0 bases and J by 0 bases, and 6 bases separated the two germline ends. The CDR3 sequence is CASSLWGVSYNEQFF. The CDR3 DNA reads TGTGCCAGCAGTTTATGGGGGGTCTCCTACAATGAGCAGTTCTTC.

CDR3 coding DNA: TGTGCCAGCAGCCCGCAGGGGCATTACACTGAAGCTTTCTTT. It encodes CASSPQGHYTEAFF. The rearrangement joins TRBV7-2 to TRBJ1-1, with TRBD1 as a possible D gene (6 bases). V was shortened by 5 bases and J by 3 bases, with 13 bases between the two germline ends. Germline assignment: CDR1 SGHTA and CDR2 FQGNSA. This CDR3 comprises 14 residues.

The chain employs TRBV5-4 and TRBJ2-1; the match to TRBD1 covers 10 bases. Trimming removed 4 bases from V and 8 bases from J; junction bases left unmatched: 9. CDR3 size: 15 residues. The germline gives CDR1 SGHNT, CDR2 YYREEE (reference sequence). In DNA form, the CDR3 reads TGTGCCAGCAGCCCGGGACAGGGGATTTGGGATGAGCAGTTCTTC. Translating it yields CASSPGQGIWDEQFF.

The chain links TRBV7-6 to TRBJ2-3; D remains unclear. The CDR3 runs 16 residues. Trimming removed 2 bases at V and 0 bases at J, with 12 bases between. CDR1 SGHVS and CDR2 FNYEAQ come from the germline V gene. The CDR3 here is CASSLPIVYSTDTQYF. The CDR3, as DNA: TGTGCCAGCAGCTTACCTATTGTGTATAGCACAGATACGCAGTATTTT.

This chain uses TRBV19 with TRBJ2-5; 12 bases map to TRBD2. Germline CDR1 reads LNHDA; CDR2 reads SQIVND (reference sequence). CDR3 length equals 15 residues. V shed 5 bases, J shed 3 bases, and the junction held 4 bases outside the gene matches. The DNA for the CDR3 is TGTGCCAGTAGTCGCCTAGCGGGAGGGGAAGAGACCCAGTACTTC. Its protein is CASSRLAGGEETQYF.

V is TRBV7-2 and J is TRBJ2-2; 8 bases are a match to TRBD2. Germline V gene lookup returns CDR1 SGHTA and CDR2 FQGNSA. V gave up 4 bases and J gave up 4 bases; unmatched junction bases: 5. The CDR3 contains 15 residues. The DNA for the CDR3 is TGTGCCAGCAGCTCCCCGGGGGGGGGCACCGGGGAGCTGTTTTTT. Protein sequence: CASSSPGGGTGELFF.

The chain carries TRBV21-1 and TRBJ1-5. TRBV21-1 is given as a pseudogene. The CDR3 contains 12 residues. This CDR3 is CASSKVSQPQHF. The CDR3 DNA reads TGTGCCAGCAGCAAAGTGTCTCAGCCCCAGCATTTT.

This chain uses TRBV7-9 with TRBJ2-1, with 9 bases lining up with TRBD1. The junction had 13 bases not matched to a gene; V was cut back by 11 bases and J by 8 bases. The CDR3 consists of 14 residues. The germline gives CDR1 SEHNR, CDR2 FQNEAQ (reference sequence). The CDR3: CAGGRDRAPDEQFF. For the CDR3, the DNA is TGTGCCGGTGGCCGGGACAGGGCCCCCGATGAGCAGTTCTTC.

The rearrangement uses TRBV19 and TRBJ1-3; D unclear. Per the germline V gene, CDR1 is LNHDA and CDR2 is SQIVND (reference sequence). The V end lost 2 bases, the J end lost 1 base, and 6 bases lay between the germline ends. The CDR3 extends over 14 amino acids. CDR3 sequence: CASSIRVSGNTIYF. Here the CDR3 DNA reads TGTGCCAGTAGTATAAGAGTTTCTGGAAACACCATATATTTT. The whole variable domain, filled in from reference TRBV19 and TRBJ1-3, reads DGGITQSPKYLFRKEGQNVTLSCEQNLNHDAMYWYRQDPGQGLRLIYYSQIVNDFQKGDIAEGYSVSREKKESFPLTVTSAQKNPTAFYLCASSIRVSGNTIYFGEGSWLTVV.

This clone has a single count. The chain couples TRBV7-8 to TRBJ2-1; 7 bases fit TRBD1. Germline values: CDR1 SGHVS, CDR2 FQNEAQ. The J segment lost 5 bases and the V segment lost 7 bases, leaving 11 bases of the junction unmatched. The CDR3 has 15 amino acids. The CDR3 DNA is TGTGCCAGCACCAGGACAGGCGGCCTAAACAATGAGCAGTTCTTC. Its translation: CASTRTGGLNNEQFF.